This record covers a single T cell receptor (beta chain). Its antigen remains unidentified. This sample was taken from a study of T cell responses to AZD1222 COVID-19 vaccine. TCRdb's table, derived via immunoSEQ multiplex PCR, lists solely in-frame clones and lacks some. The data show roughly 96,000 clones, 88% seen once. Study conclusions and caveats: Most donors were white British, females outnumbered males, and clonal diversity was possibly underestimated. Breadth and depth of Spike-specific TCRs rose after two AZD1222 doses. Samples come after the peak T cell response, not at day 14. Seropositive AZD1222 recipients at baseline numbered only 6 or 7.

V lost 4 bases and J lost 0; bases outside the gene matches: 4. The CDR3 is made up of 17 amino acids. In germline, CDR1 is SGHRS, CDR2 YFSETQ. The source was peripheral blood, collected 28 days after the second AZD1222 dose. The TCR originated in an adult who received the AZD1222 COVID-19 vaccine. The V and J genes are TRBV5-1 and TRBJ2-5, with 15 bases lining up with TRBD2. The CDR3 DNA follows: TGCGCCAGCAGCCCCGGGACTAGCGGGAGGTACCAAGAGACCCAGTACTTC. This gives the protein CASSPGTSGRYQETQYF.